This T cell receptor (beta chain) was sequenced for a study of beta chain features in type 1 diabetes. Germline values: CDR1 SGHAT, CDR2 FQNNGV. The CDR3 length is 13 residues. V was cut by 3 bases and J by 6 bases, with 9 bases left in between. Isolated RNA was reverse transcribed in full, so expressed TCRB transcripts were sequenced. Libraries were prepared by immunoSEQ multiplex PCR; TCRdb keeps only in-frame clonotypes and omits some of them. This repertoire shows some 200,000 clones, roughly a tenth found once; its top ten account for 1% to 1.5%. Sequenced input: central memory CD4+ T cells from blood. This sequence joins TRBV11-2 and TRBJ2-1; no clear D gene. The source is a man between 18 and 29 years old in good health. The CDR3 reads CASSFDQANEQFF. The CDR3 coding sequence is TGTGCCAGCAGCTTTGATCAGGCCAATGAGCAGTTCTTC.